One and the same sample provided the 27 T cell receptor beta chains below, sequenced in a study of cytomegalovirus exposure and HLA in healthy donors. A multiplex PCR was run with 60 Vbeta primers and 13 Jbeta primers. TCRdb's copy holds only in-frame clones and misses some; the assay was immunoSEQ multiplex PCR. The repertoire has 120,000 to 150,000 clones, roughly 80% of them found once; the top ten carry approximately 0.97%. The sample consisted of PBMCs. Receptors were obtained from a man aged 18 to 29 in good health and CMV-seronegative.

This chain joins TRBV5-6 and TRBJ1-1; D is uncertain. The germline V gene has CDR1 SGHDT and CDR2 YYEEEE. Trimming shortened V by 1 base and J by 1 base, and 5 bases separated the two germline ends. The CDR3 covers 13 residues. CDR3: CASSLPGNTEAFF. The CDR3 region has the DNA TGTGCCAGCAGCTTGCCAGGGAACACTGAAGCTTTCTTT.

The genes are TRBV7-9 and TRBJ1-1, with unresolved D. Trimming left V 2 bases short and J 2 bases short, with 12 bases between. CDR1 is SEHNR, CDR2 FQNEAQ, per germline (reference sequence). The CDR3 totals 15 residues. CDR3 protein: CASSLRSGVNTEAFF. CDR3 DNA: TGTGCCAGCAGCTTACGCTCCGGGGTCAACACTGAAGCTTTCTTT.

The chain has TRBV7-9 and TRBJ1-5, with 8 bases matching TRBD1. In germline, CDR1 is SEHNR, CDR2 FQNEAQ (reference sequence). V lost 5 bases to trimming and J lost 6 bases; unmatched junction nucleotides: 3. The CDR3 extends over 13 amino acids. This CDR3 is CASSQGARQPQHF. The CDR3 bases are TGTGCCAGCAGCCAGGGGGCCCGTCAGCCCCAGCATTTT.

This clone was recorded a few times. The chain is built from TRBV5-6 and TRBJ1-1, with D perhaps matching TRBD1 (5 bases). The germline V gene encodes CDR1 SGHDT and CDR2 YYEEEE. The V and J ends lost 6 bases and 5 bases respectively, with 20 bases between them. CDR3 length: 15 residues. CDR3 sequence (DNA): TGTGCCAGCAACTTTGGGGACTTCCTGGGGACTGAAGCTTTCTTT. Protein sequence: CASNFGDFLGTEAFF.

The V and J genes are TRBV10-3 and TRBJ1-2; D not resolved. There are 13 residues in the CDR3. V shed 2 bases and J shed 2 bases, with 6 bases lying between them. Germline loops: CDR1 ENHRY, CDR2 SYGVKD. CDR3 sequence reads: CAISEAGNYGYTF. In DNA, the CDR3 is TGTGCCATCAGTGAGGCAGGAAACTATGGCTACACCTTC.

This clone was detected a few times. The chain is built from TRBV6-1 and TRBJ1-1; a weak D match, TRBD1 (5 bases). The CDR3 contains 13 residues. The V end lost 11 bases, the J end lost 0 bases, and 13 bases lay between the germline ends. Germline assignment: CDR1 MNHNS and CDR2 SASEGT. CDR3 protein: CAGRGGLNTEAFF. The DNA of the CDR3 is TGTGCCGGGCGGGGGGGGTTGAACACTGAAGCTTTCTTT.

V is TRBV7-3 and J is TRBJ2-3; perhaps TRBD2 as D (5 bases). The CDR3 consists of 15 residues. V shed 5 bases and J shed 3 bases, with 15 bases lying between them. Germline V CDR1 and CDR2: SGHTA, FQGTGA. CDR3 protein: CASSPTRAETDTQYF. CDR3 in DNA: TGTGCCAGCAGCCCCACTAGGGCCGAGACAGATACGCAGTATTTT.

The chain employs TRBV27 and TRBJ2-6; TRBD2 matches at 7 bases. The CDR3 runs to 15 residues. The V and J ends lost 5 bases and 3 bases, in that order; junction bases with no gene match: 4. Germline CDR1 MNHEY, CDR2 SMNVEV (reference sequence). The CDR3 protein is CASSILAGGANVLTF. The DNA for the CDR3 is TGTGCCAGCAGTATCTTAGCGGGTGGGGCCAACGTCCTGACTTTC.

The chain joins TRBV10-3 to TRBJ1-4; TRBD1 might be the D (6 bases). The ends were cut back, 6 bases at V and 6 bases at J, with 14 bases in the middle. The CDR3 sequence is 14 residues long. Per the germline V gene, CDR1 is ENHRY and CDR2 is SYGVKD. Here the CDR3 reads CAISPTGDDEKLFF. CDR3 DNA sequence: TGTGCCATCAGCCCGACAGGCGATGATGAAAAACTGTTTTTT.

The chain links TRBV10-2 to TRBJ1-2; D perhaps matches TRBD1 (5 bases). Trimming left V 6 bases short and J 5 bases short, with 10 bases between. Per the germline V gene, CDR1 is WSHSY and CDR2 is SAAADI. This CDR3 spans 12 amino acids. The CDR3 is CASRQARYGYTF. In DNA, the CDR3 is TGCGCCAGCAGACAGGCTCGATATGGCTACACCTTC.

Of note for this clone: The junction and the germline gene differ at one end; a read error may be behind it. V is TRBV19 and J is TRBJ2-1, with D possibly being TRBD1 (6 bases). The CDR3 covers 12 residues. Germline lookup yields CDR1 LNHDA and CDR2 SQIVND (reference sequence). The CDR3 spells CASSLLTGGKVF. The CDR3 region has the DNA TGTGCCAGTAGTCTCCTGACAGGTGGAAAGGTCTTC.

Here the CDR3 reads CASSYGDRDYEQYF. CDR3 nucleotide sequence: TGCGCCAGCAGCTACGGGGACAGGGACTACGAGCAGTACTTC. The V gene is TRBV5-1, the J gene TRBJ2-7, with 9 bases matching TRBD1. This CDR3 is built from 14 residues. The germline V gene has CDR1 SGHRS and CDR2 YFSETQ. The V and J ends lost 3 bases and 3 bases, in that order; junction bases with no gene match: 4.

There are a few counts of this clone. The chain recombines TRBV7-9 with TRBJ2-5; 7 nucleotides align to TRBD1. Per germline, CDR1 SEHNR and CDR2 FQNEAQ (reference sequence). CDR3 length: 15 amino acids. Trimming at V came to 2 bases and at J to 12 bases, leaving 15 bases not matched to a gene. CDR3 amino acids: CASSLLPPRTGEKYF. The CDR3 nucleotides are TGTGCCAGCAGCTTACTGCCTCCTAGGACAGGTGAAAAGTACTTC.

The gene calls are TRBV5-1 and TRBJ2-7, with 11 bases fitting TRBD1. In germline, CDR1 is SGHRS, CDR2 YFSETQ. Trimming took 4 bases from V and 2 from J; bases not matched to a gene: 2. The CDR3 length is 14 residues. The CDR3, as DNA: TGCGCCAGCAGCCCGGGACAGGGGGCCTACGAGCAGTACTTC. Encoded protein: CASSPGQGAYEQYF. The entire variable domain, with the rest obtained from reference TRBV5-1 and TRBJ2-7, is as follows: KAGVTQTPRYLIKTRGQQVTLSCSPISGHRSVSWYQQTPGQGLQFLFEYFSETQRNKGNFPGRFSGRQFSNSRSEMNVSTLELGDSALYLCASSPGQGAYEQYFGPGTRLTVT.

The V and J genes are TRBV14 and TRBJ2-5; possible D gene TRBD2, 6 bases. Near its end, the DNA agrees better with TRBJ2-7, so the J call may be wrong. The CDR3 loop spans 14 amino acids. The germline CDR1 and CDR2 sequences are SGHDN and FVKESK. The CDR3 region has the DNA TGTGCCAGCAGCTGGGGAGGCAGCTCCTACGAGCAGTACTTC. Protein: CASSWGGSSYEQYF.

V and J are TRBV5-6 and TRBJ1-1, with TRBD1 matching over 10 bases. The germline V gene has CDR1 SGHDT and CDR2 YYEEEE. Trimming took 7 bases from V and 4 from J; bases not matched to a gene: 10. The CDR3 totals 15 residues. The CDR3 DNA follows: TGTGCCAGCTGGCCCCGTAGGACAGGGGGCACTGAAGCTTTCTTT. Its translation: CASWPRRTGGTEAFF.

The rearrangement uses TRBV11-3 and TRBJ1-5; D gene ambiguous. Trimming took 5 bases from V and 1 from J, leaving 9 bases between them. This CDR3 spans 14 amino acids. The germline V gene encodes CDR1 SGHNT and CDR2 YENEEA. The CDR3 loop is CASSHNPSNQPQHF. The CDR3 DNA reads TGTGCCAGCAGCCACAATCCGAGCAATCAGCCCCAGCATTTT.

This clone was seen a handful of times. The chain couples TRBV7-2 to TRBJ2-5; D may be TRBD1 (6 bases). Germline loops: CDR1 SGHTA, CDR2 FQGNSA. This CDR3 is built from 14 residues. Trimming left V 5 bases short and J 3 bases short, with 13 bases between. The DNA of the CDR3 is TGTGCCAGCAGCCAATTCTACAGGGAAGAGACCCAGTACTTC. As protein: CASSQFYREETQYF.

This clone was recorded only once. J is TRBJ1-1 and V is TRBV7-2; D is uncertain. V lost 1 base and J lost 1, with 7 bases in between. The CDR3 runs to 14 residues. The V gene's germline CDR1 is SGHTA and CDR2 FQGNSA. CDR3 sequence reads: CASSLGRKNTEAFF. CDR3 nucleotides: TGTGCCAGCAGCTTAGGGCGGAAGAACACTGAAGCTTTCTTT.

The rearrangement links TRBV5-1 to TRBJ2-3, with 10 positions matching TRBD2. With 4 bases clipped from V and 2 bases from J, the junction kept 4 bases outside the gene matches. CDR1 is SGHRS and CDR2 is YFSETQ in the germline V gene. CDR3 length: 15 residues. CDR3 DNA sequence: TGCGCCAGCAGCACTAGCGGGGCGGACACAGATACGCAGTATTTT. Its translation is CASSTSGADTDTQYF.

V is TRBV5-4 and J is TRBJ1-1; the match to TRBD1 covers 8 bases. The CDR3 has 15 residues. V shed 1 base and J 2 bases; nucleotides not matched to a gene: 4. Germline values: CDR1 SGHNT, CDR2 YYREEE (reference sequence). The CDR3 spells CASSLSQGVNTEAFF. CDR3 nucleotide sequence: TGTGCCAGCAGCTTGTCACAGGGGGTAAACACTGAAGCTTTCTTT.

This clone was observed a handful of times. The rearrangement links TRBV19 to TRBJ2-1; a possible D gene is TRBD1 (5 bases). Trimming removed 1 base from V and 4 bases from J, with 11 bases in between. Germline V lookup: CDR1 LNHDA, CDR2 SQIVND (reference sequence). The CDR3 contains 15 residues. The CDR3 loop is CASSIGQSYYNEQFF. CDR3 coding DNA: TGTGCCAGTAGTATAGGACAGAGCTATTACAATGAGCAGTTCTTC.

The CDR3 sequence: CASSKAGTEAFF. In nucleotides, the CDR3 is TGTGCCAGCAGCAAAGCGGGGACTGAAGCTTTCTTT. The chain carries TRBV6-5 and TRBJ1-1; D is unclear. The V end was cut by 6 bases, the J end by 5 bases, with 10 bases between. CDR3 length equals 12 residues. Germline CDR1 is MNHEY and CDR2 is SVGAGI.

The CDR3 spells CASSYGEAQYF. CDR3 nucleotide sequence: TGTGCCAGCAGTTACGGTGAGGCGCAGTATTTT. This rearrangement joins TRBV6-5 to TRBJ2-3; D uncertain. The germline V gene has CDR1 MNHEY and CDR2 SVGAGI. Trimming took off 2 bases at V and 10 bases at J, with 7 bases between the two ends. There are 11 residues in the CDR3.

The chain carries TRBV7-2 and TRBJ1-3, with D perhaps matching TRBD1 (6 bases). This CDR3 contains 15 residues. Between the trimmed V and J ends, which lost 5 bases and 4 bases, there was a span of 15 bases. The germline CDR1 and CDR2 sequences are SGHTA and FQGNSA. The CDR3 nucleotides read TGTGCCAGCAGCCCCGGACCCGGGACAGGAAACACCATATATTTT. Encoded protein: CASSPGPGTGNTIYF.

The gene calls are TRBV25-1 and TRBJ1-2; maybe TRBD1 (6 bases). The CDR3 is 14 amino acids. Germline V CDR1 and CDR2: MGHDK, SYGVNS. V was cut by 3 bases and J by 8 bases, with 16 bases left in between. For the CDR3, the DNA is TGTGCCAGCAGTGAGGGTAGGGGGGGAGTAGGCTACACCTTC. This encodes CASSEGRGGVGYTF.

This chain connects TRBV5-1 to TRBJ2-3; 10 bases line up with TRBD1. J lost 1 base, V lost 2 bases, and 7 bases had no gene match. The CDR3 sequence is 17 residues long. CDR1 is SGHRS, CDR2 YFSETQ, per germline. The CDR3: CASSFQTGTGGTDTQYF. CDR3 sequence (DNA): TGCGCCAGCAGCTTCCAAACCGGGACAGGGGGCACAGATACGCAGTATTTT.